The T cell receptor (beta chain) described here comes from a study of regulatory T cells in long-lasting Graves disease. V was cut by 4 bases and J by 0 bases, with 10 bases left in between. The length of the CDR3 is 15 residues. Arm-PCR with iRepertoire HTBI primers amplified the CDR3 regions for these TCR beta libraries. TCRdb called the multiplex PCR reads again in MiXCR, with one record for every CDR3 protein. This sample has 550,000 to 650,000 distinct CDR3 sequences, with around 15% found just once. There are a few counts of this clonotype. Noted time point: newly diagnosed GD, antithyroid drugs for less than 3 months. PBMCs were the source of the RNA used for TCR sequencing. This same sample was also taken into another study, of T cells in Graves' hyperthyroidism and ophthalmopathy. From that paper: A set of HTBI primers served as the primers for a first-round RT-PCR of the TCR CDR3.

The gene calls are TRBV12-3 or TRBV12-4 and TRBJ1-3; D remains ambiguous. The source was peripheral blood mononuclear cells (PBMCs), collected at new diagnosis, from a patient treated with antithyroid drugs. The TCR comes from a man younger than 30 with Graves disease. CDR3 sequence reads: CASSYHSPSGNTIYF. The CDR3 region has the DNA TGTGCCAGCAGTTACCACAGCCCCTCTGGAAACACCATATATTTT.